A single sample gave rise to the 14 T cell receptor beta chains below, sequenced in a study of blood T cell repertoires in COVID-19. TCRdb's copy holds only in-frame clones and misses some; the assay was immunoSEQ multiplex PCR. Among 150,000 to 200,000 clones listed, roughly 85% were seen once. The specimen sequenced was peripheral blood. Receptor source: a woman aged 25 to 39 with acute or convalescent COVID-19.

Only one count was recorded for this clone. The chain is built from TRBV28 and TRBJ1-4; D not certain. Germline V gives CDR1 MDHEN, CDR2 SYDVKM. V dropped 6 bases and J dropped 15 bases, with 17 bases sitting between them. The CDR3 spans 12 residues. Here the CDR3 reads CASRKTPVLMFF. The CDR3 DNA reads as TGTGCCAGCAGGAAAACCCCGGTTTTGATGTTTTTT.

The chain recombines TRBV19 with TRBJ1-1; D is perhaps TRBD1 (5 bases). V was shortened by 7 bases and J by 1 base, with 10 bases between the two germline ends. The germline V gene has CDR1 LNHDA and CDR2 SQIVND (reference sequence). The CDR3 length is 13 residues. The CDR3 protein is CASMARGNTEAFF. The CDR3 nucleotides read TGTGCCAGTATGGCAAGGGGGAACACTGAAGCTTTCTTT.

The chain links TRBV9 to TRBJ2-7, with D possibly TRBD2 on 5 matching bases. The CDR3 is 13 amino acids. V was shortened by 5 bases and J by 2 bases, with 11 bases between the two germline ends. The germline gives CDR1 SGDLS, CDR2 YYNGEE. The CDR3 DNA reads TGTGCCAGCAGTGGACTCCTTCCCTACGAGCAGTACTTC. Amino acids: CASSGLLPYEQYF. The whole variable domain, filled in from reference TRBV9 and TRBJ2-7, reads DSGVTQTPKHLITATGQRVTLRCSPRSGDLSVYWYQQSLDQGLQFLIQYYNGEERAKGNILERFSAQQFPDLHSELNLSSLELGDSALYFCASSGLLPYEQYFGPGTRLTVT.

The chain carries TRBV7-8 and TRBJ1-3; D gene ambiguous. This CDR3 is built from 14 residues. From germline, CDR1 is SGHVS and CDR2 FQNEAQ. Deletions cut 1 base from V and 2 bases from J, with 6 bases between. The CDR3 nucleotides are TGTGCCAGCAGCTTAGTTGGAGCTGGAAACACCATATATTTT. The encoded protein is CASSLVGAGNTIYF.

This sequence joins TRBV19 and TRBJ2-3; 11 bases are a match to TRBD2. Germline V gene lookup returns CDR1 LNHDA and CDR2 SQIVND (reference sequence). Trimming cost V 6 bases and J 4 bases; bases outside gene matches: 12. CDR3 size: 17 residues. The DNA for the CDR3 is TGTGCCAGTAGCCGTAGCGGGGGGGCCACTGGCTCAGATACGCAGTATTTT. The encoded protein is CASSRSGGATGSDTQYF.

This clone appeared a few times. The rearrangement links TRBV10-1 to TRBJ2-7; TRBD2 might be the D (6 bases). V lost 0 bases, J lost 1 base, and 7 bases lay in between. The germline V gene encodes CDR1 WNHNN and CDR2 SYGVQD (reference sequence). The CDR3 has 14 residues. CDR3: CASSESEGSYEQYF. CDR3 bases: TGCGCCAGCAGTGAGTCGGAGGGATCCTACGAGCAGTACTTC.

The CDR3 region is CATRGQGDGEQFF. The CDR3 DNA follows: TGTGCCACCAGAGGACAGGGGGACGGTGAGCAGTTCTTC. The chain couples TRBV24-1 to TRBJ2-1; 10 nucleotides agree with TRBD1. The germline V gene encodes CDR1 KGHDR and CDR2 SFDVKD. The CDR3 extends over 13 amino acids. Unmatched junction bases numbered 5, after V lost 7 bases and J lost 9 bases.

The chain joins TRBV28 to TRBJ2-1; 9 bases are shared with TRBD2. The CDR3 consists of 14 residues. The V segment lost 8 bases and the J segment 4 bases; nucleotides outside the gene matches: 6. The germline V gene encodes CDR1 MDHEN and CDR2 SYDVKM. This CDR3 reads CASWAAGGYNEQFF. In nucleotides, the CDR3 is TGTGCCAGCTGGGCAGCGGGAGGTTACAATGAGCAGTTCTTC.

This clone was detected only once. The genes are TRBV9 and TRBJ2-2; 7 bases agree with TRBD1. Germline V gives CDR1 SGDLS, CDR2 YYNGEE. This CDR3 contains 15 residues. V trimming: 0 bases; J trimming: 5 bases; junction bases outside the gene matches: 4. This CDR3 is CASSVAGRGTGELFF. CDR3 DNA: TGTGCCAGCAGCGTAGCGGGCAGGGGGACCGGGGAGCTGTTTTTT.

CDR3 nucleotides: TGTGCCAGCAGTTACTCTCGGGGAACTTTATATGGCTACACCTTC. It encodes CASSYSRGTLYGYTF. The V gene is TRBV6-2 or TRBV6-3, the J gene TRBJ1-2; D remains unclear. V was clipped by 0 bases and J by 5 bases, with 13 bases between them. Germline values: CDR1 MNHEY, CDR2 SVGEGT. This CDR3 contains 15 residues.

The V gene is TRBV10-3, the J gene TRBJ1-5, with D possibly being TRBD1 (6 bases). The V gene's germline CDR1 is ENHRY and CDR2 SYGVKD. Trimming took off 3 bases at V and 0 bases at J, with 9 bases between the two ends. The CDR3 has 15 amino acids. The CDR3 DNA reads as TGTGCCATCAGTGATGGACAGTCTAGCAATCAGCCCCAGCATTTT. Translation: CAISDGQSSNQPQHF.

The chain uses TRBV11-1 and TRBJ1-1; TRBD1 matches at 7 bases. Germline CDR1 and CDR2: SGHAT and FQDESV (reference sequence). The CDR3 is made up of 14 amino acids. The J segment lost 3 bases and the V segment lost 3 bases, leaving 4 bases of the junction unmatched. The DNA for the CDR3 is TGTGCCAGCAGCTTGAACAGGGGTTACACTGAAGCTTTCTTT. Protein sequence: CASSLNRGYTEAFF.

This rearrangement joins TRBV19 to TRBJ2-1; 10 bases align to TRBD2. The length of the CDR3 is 18 residues. V lost 3 bases to trimming and J lost 7 bases; unmatched junction nucleotides: 15. Germline CDR1 is LNHDA and CDR2 is SQIVND (reference sequence). This chain's CDR3 is CASSIALAGATIGNEQFF. The CDR3, as DNA: TGTGCCAGTAGTATCGCCCTAGCGGGAGCTACGATTGGTAATGAGCAGTTCTTC. Filled out from reference TRBV19 and TRBJ2-1, the complete variable domain reads DGGITQSPKYLFRKEGQNVTLSCEQNLNHDAMYWYRQDPGQGLRLIYYSQIVNDFQKGDIAEGYSVSREKKESFPLTVTSAQKNPTAFYLCASSIALAGATIGNEQFFGPGTRLTVL.

The rearrangement joins TRBV7-3 to TRBJ2-1, with 7 bases fitting TRBD1. This CDR3 contains 16 residues. The germline V gene has CDR1 SGHTA and CDR2 FQGTGA. The junction had 10 bases not matched to a gene; V was cut back by 4 bases and J by 4 bases. The CDR3: CASSYLGGRVYNEQFF. For the CDR3, the DNA is TGTGCCAGCAGCTATCTAGGGGGCAGGGTATACAATGAGCAGTTCTTC. The full variable domain, its missing parts supplied by reference TRBV7-3 and TRBJ2-1, is GAGVSQTPSNKVTEKGKYVELRCDPISGHTALYWYRQSLGQGPEFLIYFQGTGAADDSGLPNDRFFAVRPEGSVSTLKIQRTERGDSAVYLCASSYLGGRVYNEQFFGPGTRLTVL.